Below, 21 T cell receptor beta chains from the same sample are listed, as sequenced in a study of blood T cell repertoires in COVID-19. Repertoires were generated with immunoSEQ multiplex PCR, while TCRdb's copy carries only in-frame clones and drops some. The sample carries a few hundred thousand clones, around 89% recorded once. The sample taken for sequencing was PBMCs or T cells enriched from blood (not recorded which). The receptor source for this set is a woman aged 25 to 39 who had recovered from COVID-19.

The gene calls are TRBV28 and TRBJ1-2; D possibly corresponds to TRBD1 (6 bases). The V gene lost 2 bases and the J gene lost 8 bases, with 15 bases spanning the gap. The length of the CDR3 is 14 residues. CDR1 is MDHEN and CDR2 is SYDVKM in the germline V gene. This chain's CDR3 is CASSLGTRYKGYTF. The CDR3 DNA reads TGTGCCAGCAGTTTAGGGACAAGGTACAAGGGCTACACCTTC.

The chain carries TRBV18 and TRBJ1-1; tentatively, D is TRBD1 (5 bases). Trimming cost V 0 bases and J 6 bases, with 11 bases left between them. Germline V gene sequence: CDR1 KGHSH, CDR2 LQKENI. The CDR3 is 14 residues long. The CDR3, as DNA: TGTGCCAGCTCACCACCCGGGACTCCATCTGAAGCTTTCTTT. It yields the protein CASSPPGTPSEAFF.

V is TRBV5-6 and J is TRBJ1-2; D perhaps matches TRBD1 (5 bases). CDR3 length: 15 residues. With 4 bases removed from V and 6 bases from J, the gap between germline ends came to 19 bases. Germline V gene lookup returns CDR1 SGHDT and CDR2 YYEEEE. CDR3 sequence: CASSPSDRPYNGYTF. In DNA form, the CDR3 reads TGTGCCAGCAGCCCATCCGACAGACCTTATAATGGCTACACCTTC.

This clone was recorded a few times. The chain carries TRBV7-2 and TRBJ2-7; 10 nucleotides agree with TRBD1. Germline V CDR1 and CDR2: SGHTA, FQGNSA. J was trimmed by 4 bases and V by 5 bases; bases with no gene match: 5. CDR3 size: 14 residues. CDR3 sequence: CASSLGQGVYEQYF. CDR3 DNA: TGTGCCAGCAGCCTTGGACAGGGGGTATACGAGCAGTACTTC. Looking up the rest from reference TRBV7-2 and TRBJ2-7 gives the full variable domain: GAGVSQSPSNKVTEKGKDVELRCDPISGHTALYWYRQSLGQGLEFLIYFQGNSAPDKSGLPSDRFSAERTGGSVSTLTIQRTQQEDSAVYLCASSLGQGVYEQYFGPGTRLTVT.

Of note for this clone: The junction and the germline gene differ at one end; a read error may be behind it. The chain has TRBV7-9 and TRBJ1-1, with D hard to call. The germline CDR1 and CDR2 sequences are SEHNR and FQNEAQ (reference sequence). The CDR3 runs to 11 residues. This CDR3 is CASSSGREPAF. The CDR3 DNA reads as TGTGCCAGCAGTTCGGGCCGGGAGCCGGCGTTT.

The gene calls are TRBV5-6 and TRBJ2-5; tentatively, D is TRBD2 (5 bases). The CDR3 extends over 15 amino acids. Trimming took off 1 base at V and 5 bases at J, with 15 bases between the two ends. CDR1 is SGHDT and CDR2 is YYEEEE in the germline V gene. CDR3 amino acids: CASSLLAGDGETQYF. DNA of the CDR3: TGTGCCAGCAGCTTGTTAGCCGGGGATGGGGAGACCCAGTACTTC.

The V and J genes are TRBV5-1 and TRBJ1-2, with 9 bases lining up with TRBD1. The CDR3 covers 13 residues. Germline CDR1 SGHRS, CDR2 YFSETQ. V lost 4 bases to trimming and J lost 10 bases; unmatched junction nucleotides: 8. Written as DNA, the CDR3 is TGCGCCAGCAGCCCGGACAGGGGAAAGGTCTACACCTTC. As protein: CASSPDRGKVYTF.

CDR3 region: CASSLSQGRGNTIYF. In nucleotides, the CDR3 is TGCGCCAGCAGCTTGAGTCAGGGCCGTGGAAACACCATATATTTT. This chain connects TRBV5-1 to TRBJ1-3, with a weak D call TRBD1 (5 bases). Germline V gives CDR1 SGHRS, CDR2 YFSETQ. CDR3 length: 15 residues. V shed 1 base and J shed 3 bases, with 11 bases lying between them.

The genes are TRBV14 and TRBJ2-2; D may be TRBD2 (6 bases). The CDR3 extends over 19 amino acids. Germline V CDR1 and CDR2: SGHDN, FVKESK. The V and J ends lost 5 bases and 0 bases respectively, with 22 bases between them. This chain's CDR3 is CASSARDFSPRTNTGELFF. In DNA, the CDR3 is TGTGCCAGCAGCGCCCGGGACTTCAGCCCACGGACGAACACCGGGGAGCTGTTTTTT.

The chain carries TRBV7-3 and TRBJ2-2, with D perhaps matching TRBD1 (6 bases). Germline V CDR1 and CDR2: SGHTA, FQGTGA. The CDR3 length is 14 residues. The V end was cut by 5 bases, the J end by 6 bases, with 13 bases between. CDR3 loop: CASSPSGTPGELFF. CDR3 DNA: TGTGCCAGCAGCCCCTCCGGGACACCCGGGGAGCTGTTTTTT.

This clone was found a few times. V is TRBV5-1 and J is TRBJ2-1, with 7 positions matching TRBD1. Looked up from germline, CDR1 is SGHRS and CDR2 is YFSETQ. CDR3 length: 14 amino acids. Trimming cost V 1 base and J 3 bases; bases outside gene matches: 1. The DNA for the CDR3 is TGCGCCAGCAGCTTGAGGGGGCGCTACAATGAGCAGTTCTTC. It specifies CASSLRGRYNEQFF.

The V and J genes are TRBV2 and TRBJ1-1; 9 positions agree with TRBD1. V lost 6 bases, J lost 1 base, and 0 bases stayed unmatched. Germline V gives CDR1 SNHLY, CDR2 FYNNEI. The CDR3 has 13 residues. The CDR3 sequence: CASRGQGNTEAFF. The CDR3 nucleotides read TGTGCCAGCAGGGGACAGGGGAACACTGAAGCTTTCTTT.

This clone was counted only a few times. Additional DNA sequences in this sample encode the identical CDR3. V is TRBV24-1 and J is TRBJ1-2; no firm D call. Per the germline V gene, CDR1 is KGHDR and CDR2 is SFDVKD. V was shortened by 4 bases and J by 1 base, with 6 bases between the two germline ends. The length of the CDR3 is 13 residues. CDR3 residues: CATSEAVNYGYTF. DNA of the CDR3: TGTGCCACCAGTGAGGCAGTTAACTATGGCTACACCTTC.

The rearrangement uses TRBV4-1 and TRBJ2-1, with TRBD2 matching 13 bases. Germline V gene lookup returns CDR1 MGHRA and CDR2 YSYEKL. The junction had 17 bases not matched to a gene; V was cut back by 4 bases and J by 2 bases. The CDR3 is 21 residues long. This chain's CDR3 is CASSPLGRTSGRGMAYNEQFF. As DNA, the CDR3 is TGCGCCAGCAGCCCCCTCGGGCGGACTAGCGGGAGAGGGATGGCCTACAATGAGCAGTTCTTC.

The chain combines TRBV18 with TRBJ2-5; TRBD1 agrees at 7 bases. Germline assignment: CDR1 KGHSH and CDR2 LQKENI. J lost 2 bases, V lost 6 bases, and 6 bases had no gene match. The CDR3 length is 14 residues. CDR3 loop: CASSSMDRQETQYF. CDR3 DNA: TGTGCCAGCTCTTCAATGGACAGGCAAGAGACCCAGTACTTC.

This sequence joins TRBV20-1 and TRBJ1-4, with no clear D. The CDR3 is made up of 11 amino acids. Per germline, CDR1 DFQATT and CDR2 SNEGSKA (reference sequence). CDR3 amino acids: CSVRVSEKLFF. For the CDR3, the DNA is TGCAGCGTCCGGGTGTCTGAAAAACTGTTTTTT.

The CDR3 spells CATSDFGGGVEQFF. The CDR3 coding sequence is TGTGCCACCAGTGATTTCGGCGGGGGAGTGGAGCAGTTCTTC. The chain carries TRBV24-1 and TRBJ2-1; 7 nucleotides line up with TRBD2. The CDR3 is 14 residues long. The V segment lost 1 base and the J segment 10 bases; nucleotides outside the gene matches: 6. Germline CDR1 is KGHDR and CDR2 is SFDVKD.

CDR3 nucleotide sequence: TGTGCCAGTAGTATACGTAAGGAGCGGGGCAATCAGCCCCAGCATTTT. Translating it yields CASSIRKERGNQPQHF. This chain uses TRBV19 with TRBJ1-5; the D is unclear. The V gene lost 2 bases and the J gene lost 2 bases, with 13 bases spanning the gap. The CDR3 is 16 residues long. Germline values: CDR1 LNHDA, CDR2 SQIVND (reference sequence).

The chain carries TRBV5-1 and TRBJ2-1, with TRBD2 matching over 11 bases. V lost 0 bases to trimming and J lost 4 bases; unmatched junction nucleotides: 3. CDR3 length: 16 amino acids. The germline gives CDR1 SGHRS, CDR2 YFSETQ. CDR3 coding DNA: TGCGCCAGCAGCTTGGGCCCTAGCGGGAGGTACAATGAGCAGTTCTTC. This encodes CASSLGPSGRYNEQFF.

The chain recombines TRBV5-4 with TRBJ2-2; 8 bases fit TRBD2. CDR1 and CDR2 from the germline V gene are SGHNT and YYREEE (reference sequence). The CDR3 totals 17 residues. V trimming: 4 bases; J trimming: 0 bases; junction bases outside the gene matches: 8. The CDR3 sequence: CASSPGGGAANTGELFF. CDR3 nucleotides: TGTGCCAGCAGCCCGGGAGGGGGAGCGGCGAACACCGGGGAGCTGTTTTTT.

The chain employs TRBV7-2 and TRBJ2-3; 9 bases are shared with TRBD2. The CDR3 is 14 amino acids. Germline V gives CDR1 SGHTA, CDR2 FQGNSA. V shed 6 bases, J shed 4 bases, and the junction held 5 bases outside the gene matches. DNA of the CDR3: TGTGCCAGCAGGATTAGCGGGAGACCAGATACGCAGTATTTT. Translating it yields CASRISGRPDTQYF.